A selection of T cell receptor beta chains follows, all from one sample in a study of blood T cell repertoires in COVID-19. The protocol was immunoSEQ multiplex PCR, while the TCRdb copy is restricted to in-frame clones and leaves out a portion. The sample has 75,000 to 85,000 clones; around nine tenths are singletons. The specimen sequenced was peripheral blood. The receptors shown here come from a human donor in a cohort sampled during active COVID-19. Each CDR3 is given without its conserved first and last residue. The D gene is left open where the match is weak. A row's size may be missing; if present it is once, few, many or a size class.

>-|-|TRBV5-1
ASSLWSGRETQY
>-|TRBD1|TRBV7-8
ASSRAGGSNSPLH
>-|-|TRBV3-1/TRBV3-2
ASSPALWNTEAF
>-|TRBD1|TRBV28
ASSLAGGYNEQF
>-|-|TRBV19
ASSTGWGQPQH
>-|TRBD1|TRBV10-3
AISAGTGYYEQY
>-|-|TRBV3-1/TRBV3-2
ASSPMGTYGNTIY
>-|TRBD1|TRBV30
AWRASTGGFSPLH
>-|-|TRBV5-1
ASSFQGERYGYT
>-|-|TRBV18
ASSPETDSGYT
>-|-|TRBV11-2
ASSTSGSSYNEQF
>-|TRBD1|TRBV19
ASSTSDRAGF
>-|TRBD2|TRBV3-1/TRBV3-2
ASSTSGNTQY
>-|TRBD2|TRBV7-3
ASSSLARTSRAEQF
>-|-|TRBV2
ASSGTAIQY
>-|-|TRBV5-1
ASSGAGKLWF
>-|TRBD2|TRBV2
ASSEVGPPGLAGLIAKNIQY
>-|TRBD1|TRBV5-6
ASSLTGTESYEQY
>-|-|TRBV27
ASSLGGTGELF
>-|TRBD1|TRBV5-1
ASSEGTGGTEAF
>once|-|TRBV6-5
ASSYSIPSGNEQF
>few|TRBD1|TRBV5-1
ASSLGDRNGYT
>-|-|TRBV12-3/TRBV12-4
ASSLMGDYGYT
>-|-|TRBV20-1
SVRVVPEAF
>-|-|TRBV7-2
ASSFDRSYEQY
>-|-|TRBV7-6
ASSLAQGEETQY
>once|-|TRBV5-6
ASSLVGGGGLQETQY
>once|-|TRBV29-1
SVESLSATSYNEQF
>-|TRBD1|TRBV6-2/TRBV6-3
ASSFRGRTEAF
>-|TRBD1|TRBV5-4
ASSSGTDSYEQY
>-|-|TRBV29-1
STIDRRTDTQY
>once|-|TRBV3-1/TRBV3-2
ASSTTDSGANVLT